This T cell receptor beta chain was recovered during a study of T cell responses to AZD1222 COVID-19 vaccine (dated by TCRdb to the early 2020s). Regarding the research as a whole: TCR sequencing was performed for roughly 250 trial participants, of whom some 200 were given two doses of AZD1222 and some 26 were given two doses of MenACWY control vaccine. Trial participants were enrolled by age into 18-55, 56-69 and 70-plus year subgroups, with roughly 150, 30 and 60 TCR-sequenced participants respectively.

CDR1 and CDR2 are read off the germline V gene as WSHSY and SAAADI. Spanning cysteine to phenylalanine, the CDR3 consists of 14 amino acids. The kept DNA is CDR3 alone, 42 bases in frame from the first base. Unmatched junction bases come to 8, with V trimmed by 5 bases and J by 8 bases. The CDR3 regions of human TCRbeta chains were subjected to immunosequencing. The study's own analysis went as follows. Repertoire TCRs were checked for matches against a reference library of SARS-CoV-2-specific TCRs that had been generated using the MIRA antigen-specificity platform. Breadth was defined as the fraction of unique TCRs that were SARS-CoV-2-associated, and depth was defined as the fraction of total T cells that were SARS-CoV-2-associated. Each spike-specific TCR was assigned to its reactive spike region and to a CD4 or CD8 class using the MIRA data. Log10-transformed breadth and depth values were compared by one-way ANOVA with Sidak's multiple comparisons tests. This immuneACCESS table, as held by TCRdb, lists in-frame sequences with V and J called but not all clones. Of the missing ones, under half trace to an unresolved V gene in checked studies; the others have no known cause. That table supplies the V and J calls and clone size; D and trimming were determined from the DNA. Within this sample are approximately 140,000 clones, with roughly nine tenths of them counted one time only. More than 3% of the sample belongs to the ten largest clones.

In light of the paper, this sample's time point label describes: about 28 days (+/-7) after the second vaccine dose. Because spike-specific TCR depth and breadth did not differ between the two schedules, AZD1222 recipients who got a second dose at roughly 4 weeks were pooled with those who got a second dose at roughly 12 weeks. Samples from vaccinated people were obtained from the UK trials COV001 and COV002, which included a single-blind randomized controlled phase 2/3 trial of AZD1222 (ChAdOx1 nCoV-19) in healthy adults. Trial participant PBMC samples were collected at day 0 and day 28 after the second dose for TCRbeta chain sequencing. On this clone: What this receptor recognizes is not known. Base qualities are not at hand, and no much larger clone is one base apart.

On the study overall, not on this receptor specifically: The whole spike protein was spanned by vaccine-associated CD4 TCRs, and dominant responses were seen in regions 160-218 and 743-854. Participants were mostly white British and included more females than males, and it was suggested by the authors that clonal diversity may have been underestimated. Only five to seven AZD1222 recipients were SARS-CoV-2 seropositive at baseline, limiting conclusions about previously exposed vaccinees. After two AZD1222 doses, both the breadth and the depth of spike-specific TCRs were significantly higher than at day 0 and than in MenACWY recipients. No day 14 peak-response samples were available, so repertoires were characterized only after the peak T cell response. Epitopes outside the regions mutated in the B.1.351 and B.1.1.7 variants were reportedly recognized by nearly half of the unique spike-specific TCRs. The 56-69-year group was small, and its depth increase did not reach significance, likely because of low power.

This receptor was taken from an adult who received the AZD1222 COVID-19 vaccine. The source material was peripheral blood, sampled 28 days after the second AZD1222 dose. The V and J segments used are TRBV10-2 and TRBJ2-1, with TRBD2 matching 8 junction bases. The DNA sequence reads TGCGCCAGCAGTCCCGGGACTAGTTCGGATGAGCAGTTCTTC. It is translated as CASSPGTSSDEQFF.